The clone carrying this T cell receptor beta chain has at least ten counts. Looked up from germline, CDR1 is SGHTA and CDR2 is FQGNSA. V lost 5 bases and J lost 9, with 10 bases in between. The CDR3 loop spans 11 amino acids. This sample was taken from a study of early T cells in non-severe SARS-CoV-2 infection. Individual cDNA molecules received unique molecular identifiers. TCRdb re-derived calls from the 5' RACE reads in MiXCR, one entry per CDR3 protein. Of roughly 80,000 distinct CDR3 sequences listed, around an eighth are singletons. J is TRBJ1-2 and V is TRBV7-2, with D uncertain. Sequencing used whole blood. This clonotype originated in an adult who was a healthcare worker with PCR-confirmed SARS-CoV-2 infection or an uninfected control (not recorded which). CDR3 sequence reads: CASSPRTSYTF. Written as DNA, the CDR3 is TGTGCCAGCAGCCCAAGGACCAGCTACACCTTC.